Each of the 17 T cell receptor beta chains below was sequenced from the same sample in a study of chronic HIV infection and antiretroviral therapy. Each CDR3 protein gets one entry after TCRdb re-called the 5' RACE reads with MiXCR. Found here are about 38,000 distinct CDR3 sequences, 8.2% of them singletons; the top ten hold 2.5% to 3.5%. Sequencing was done on a sample of peripheral blood. The receptors were gathered from an adult who had HIV and had not received antiretroviral therapy, or was an uninfected healthy control (not recorded which).

This clonotype showed up just a few times. V gene TRBV28 combines with J gene TRBJ2-7; TRBD2 is a possible D gene (6 bases). The length of the CDR3 is 14 residues. The ends were cut back, 3 bases at V and 7 bases at J, with 16 bases in the middle. Germline CDR1 is MDHEN and CDR2 is SYDVKM. This CDR3 reads CASSLMGTPGEQYF. The CDR3 nucleotides read TGTGCCAGCAGTTTGATGGGGACTCCGGGGGAGCAGTACTTC.

The chain employs TRBV29-1 and TRBJ1-4; D remains unclear. The CDR3 extends over 13 amino acids. CDR1 is SQVTM and CDR2 is ANQGSEA in the germline V gene. V lost 3 bases, J lost 5 bases, and 10 bases lay in between. Written as DNA, the CDR3 is TGCAGCGTTGAGGACGGTTGGAATGAAAAACTGTTTTTT. Translated, it gives CSVEDGWNEKLFF.

This clonotype was seen at least ten times. The rearrangement uses TRBV7-2 and TRBJ1-2; perhaps TRBD1 as D (6 bases). The CDR3 has 13 amino acids. Germline lookup yields CDR1 SGHTA and CDR2 FQGNSA. V was trimmed by 3 bases and J by 6 bases, leaving 11 bases between them. The CDR3 region is CASSFYREDGYTF. CDR3 nucleotides: TGTGCCAGCAGCTTTTACAGGGAGGATGGCTACACCTTC.

The table lists this clonotype with many counts. The chain combines TRBV7-2 with TRBJ2-5; 11 bases align to TRBD2. Germline CDR1 is SGHTA and CDR2 is FQGNSA. The CDR3 loop spans 15 amino acids. The trim removed 3 bases at V and 4 bases at J, leaving 4 bases unmatched. CDR3 amino acids: CASSFLAGGGETQYF. The DNA for the CDR3 is TGTGCCAGCAGCTTCCTAGCGGGAGGAGGAGAGACCCAGTACTTC.

This clonotype has a handful of counts. V is TRBV5-1 and J is TRBJ1-5, with 8 bases fitting TRBD1. V shed 3 bases and J 4 bases; nucleotides not matched to a gene: 6. Germline assignment: CDR1 SGHRS and CDR2 YFSETQ. The CDR3 loop spans 15 amino acids. CDR3 residues: CASSSTGTGNQPQHF. As DNA, the CDR3 is TGCGCCAGCAGCTCCACCGGGACAGGTAATCAGCCCCAGCATTTT.

There are a few counts of this clonotype. The genes are TRBV29-1 and TRBJ2-7, with no clear D. Trimming took off 0 bases at V and 2 bases at J, with 11 bases between the two ends. This CDR3 comprises 14 residues. Germline V CDR1 and CDR2: SQVTM, ANQGSEA. CDR3 sequence (DNA): TGCAGCGTTGAAGATCCGGACGCCACCTACGAGCAGTACTTC. Its protein product is CSVEDPDATYEQYF.

This clonotype has a handful of counts. The chain is built from TRBV24-1 and TRBJ2-4; D call uncertain. The V end was cut by 5 bases, the J end by 8 bases, with 12 bases between. The CDR3 is made up of 13 amino acids. CDR1 is KGHDR, CDR2 SFDVKD, per germline. The DNA for the CDR3 is TGTGCCACCAGTGTAGGCGCGACGGACATTCAGTACTTC. It encodes CATSVGATDIQYF.

As concerns this clonotype: Being one base from a much bigger clone, this may be a read error. This chain connects TRBV7-2 to TRBJ1-1; D uncertain. CDR1 SGHTA and CDR2 FQGNSA come from the germline V gene. The CDR3 extends over 13 amino acids. Here the CDR3 DNA reads TGTGCCAGCAGCTCAAACATAAACACTGAAACTTTCTTT. It translates to CASSSNINTETFF. The whole variable domain, filled in from reference TRBV7-2 and TRBJ1-1, reads GAGVSQSPSNKVTEKGKDVELRCDPISGHTALYWYRQSLGQGLEFLIYFQGNSAPDKSGLPSDRFSAERTGGSVSTLTIQRTQQEDSAVYLCASSSNINTETFFGQGTRLTVV.

Ten or more counts support this clonotype. This chain joins TRBV4-1 and TRBJ2-7; TRBD1 or TRBD2 may be the D gene (5 bases each). The V gene's germline CDR1 is MGHRA and CDR2 YSYEKL. This CDR3 region has 13 residues. V lost 4 bases and J 5 bases, leaving 12 bases between the germline ends. CDR3 amino acids: CASSPGTEDEQYF. The CDR3 nucleotides read TGCGCCAGCAGCCCGGGGACGGAAGACGAGCAGTACTTC.

The chain is built from TRBV4-2 and TRBJ2-1, with 9 bases identical to TRBD2. CDR1 is LGHNA and CDR2 is YNFKEQ in the germline V gene. The CDR3 length is 16 residues. The ends lost 1 base at V and 7 bases at J; junction bases unmatched: 8. The CDR3, as DNA: TGTGCCAGCAGCCAAGGGGCGGGAGGGCCGAAAAATGAGCAGTTCTTC. Protein: CASSQGAGGPKNEQFF.

The table lists this clonotype with many counts. The chain links TRBV29-1 to TRBJ1-5; the match to TRBD1 covers 8 bases. Losses at the gene ends were 7 bases for V and 6 bases for J; bases not matched to a gene: 5. Germline CDR1 reads SQVTM; CDR2 reads ANQGSEA. The CDR3 is 12 residues long. The DNA of the CDR3 is TGCAGCGCCGGGACAGGCGGTCAGCCCCAGCATTTT. It is translated as CSAGTGGQPQHF.

There are a few counts of this clonotype. This chain uses TRBV28 with TRBJ1-6, with a tentative D call TRBD1 (6 bases). Germline V gives CDR1 MDHEN, CDR2 SYDVKM. V was shortened by 8 bases and J by 2 bases, with 16 bases between the two germline ends. The CDR3 runs 16 residues. The CDR3 is CASSTGRGTYNSPLHF. The CDR3 coding sequence is TGTGCCAGCTCGACCGGCAGGGGAACCTATAATTCACCCCTCCACTTT.

This clonotype was picked up a small number of times. The chain employs TRBV7-8 and TRBJ2-7; D is uncertain. The length of the CDR3 is 14 residues. Per germline, CDR1 SGHVS and CDR2 FQNEAQ. Trimming pared 0 bases from V and 2 bases from J, leaving 8 bases between. CDR3 amino acids: CASSLAGPAYEQYF. The CDR3 DNA reads TGTGCCAGCAGCTTAGCCGGCCCAGCCTACGAGCAGTACTTC.

This clonotype was detected many times. The chain combines TRBV28 with TRBJ2-3, with a tentative D call TRBD2 (5 bases). CDR3 length: 14 residues. CDR1 MDHEN and CDR2 SYDVKM come from the germline V gene. V lost 4 bases to trimming and J lost 3 bases, with 11 bases between them. CDR3 amino acids: CASSSGVLTDTQYF. The CDR3 coding sequence is TGTGCCAGCAGTTCCGGGGTGTTGACAGATACGCAGTATTTT. Supplemented by reference TRBV28 and TRBJ2-3, the full variable domain reads DVKVTQSSRYLVKRTGEKVFLECVQDMDHENMFWYRQDPGLGLRLIYFSYDVKMKEKGDIPEGYSVSREKKERFSLILESASTNQTSMYLCASSSGVLTDTQYFGPGTRLTVL.

J is TRBJ1-1 and V is TRBV12-3 or TRBV12-4, with TRBD1 identical over 8 bases. The length of the CDR3 is 14 residues. V trimming: 7 bases; J trimming: 4 bases; junction bases outside the gene matches: 8. CDR3 loop: CASNYLTGATEAFF. The CDR3 bases are TGTGCCAGCAACTACTTGACAGGGGCCACTGAAGCTTTCTTT.

V is TRBV28 and J is TRBJ2-7, with D hard to call. The CDR3 extends over 12 amino acids. Germline V CDR1 and CDR2: MDHEN, SYDVKM. V was clipped by 8 bases and J by 2 bases, with 10 bases between them. The CDR3 loop reads CASGAGTYEQYF. CDR3 DNA sequence: TGTGCCAGCGGAGCCGGTACCTACGAGCAGTACTTC.

This clonotype was recorded a few times. The gene calls are TRBV20-1 and TRBJ1-1; tentative D call: TRBD1 (6 bases). The CDR3 runs to 14 residues. Trimming shortened V by 1 base and J by 4 bases, and 13 bases separated the two germline ends. In germline, CDR1 is DFQATT, CDR2 SNEGSKA (reference sequence). The CDR3 DNA sequence: TGCAGTGCTAGAGCACAGGGTGAAGGCACTGAAGCTTTCTTT. Its translation: CSARAQGEGTEAFF.